Reported below is one T cell receptor beta chain. The CDR3 totals 16 residues. Trimming took off 3 bases at V and 4 bases at J, with 16 bases between the two ends. Per the germline V gene, CDR1 is KGHSH and CDR2 is LQKENI. Authors' processing steps: Researchers report that nucleated cell counts were estimated from reference gene primer amplification. Assay: immunoSEQ multiplex PCR; the TCRdb copy retains only in-frame clones and omits some. The V and J calls and clone size come from that table; D and trimming were worked out from the DNA. The sample yields about 140,000 clones, 70% to 80% seen once. This entry comes from a study of blood T cell repertoires in COVID-19. Overall study context: COVID-19 samples collected from the United States, Italy and Spain covered acute and convalescent phases. PBMCs, B-cell-depleted T cells, or T cells provided the cDNA or gDNA that made up the material.

Specimen: peripheral blood. V and J are TRBV18 and TRBJ1-5, with D possibly TRBD1 on 5 matching bases. The TCR was taken from a woman aged 80 or older with active or convalescent COVID-19. CDR3 sequence reads: CASSPGNRFGNQPQHF. The DNA of the CDR3 is TGTGCCAGCTCACCGGGTAACAGGTTTGGGAATCAGCCCCAGCATTTT. The variable domain in full, completed from reference TRBV18 and TRBJ1-5, reads NAGVMQNPRHLVRRRGQEARLRCSPMKGHSHVYWYRQLPEEGLKFMVYLQKENIIDESGMPKERFSAEFPKEGPSILRIQQVVRGDSAAYFCASSPGNRFGNQPQHFGDGTRLSIL.